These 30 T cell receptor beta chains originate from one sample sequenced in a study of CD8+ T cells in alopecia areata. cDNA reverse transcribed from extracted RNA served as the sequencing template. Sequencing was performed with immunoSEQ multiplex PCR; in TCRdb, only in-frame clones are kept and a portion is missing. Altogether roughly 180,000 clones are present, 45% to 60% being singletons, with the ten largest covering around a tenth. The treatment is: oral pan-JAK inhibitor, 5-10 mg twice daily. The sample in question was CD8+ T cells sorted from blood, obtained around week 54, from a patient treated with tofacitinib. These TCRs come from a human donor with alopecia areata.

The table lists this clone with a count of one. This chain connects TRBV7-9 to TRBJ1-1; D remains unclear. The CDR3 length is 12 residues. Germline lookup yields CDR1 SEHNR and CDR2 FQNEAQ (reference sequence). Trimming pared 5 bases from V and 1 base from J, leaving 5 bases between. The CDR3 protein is CASSRSNTEAFF. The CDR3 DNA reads TGTGCCAGCAGCCGGTCGAACACTGAAGCTTTCTTT. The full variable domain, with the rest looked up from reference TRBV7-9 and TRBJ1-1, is DTGVSQNPRHKITKRGQNVTFRCDPISEHNRLYWYRQTLGQGPEFLTYFQNEAQLEKSRLLSDRFSAERPKGSFSTLEIQRTEQGDSAMYLCASSRSNTEAFFGQGTRLTVV.

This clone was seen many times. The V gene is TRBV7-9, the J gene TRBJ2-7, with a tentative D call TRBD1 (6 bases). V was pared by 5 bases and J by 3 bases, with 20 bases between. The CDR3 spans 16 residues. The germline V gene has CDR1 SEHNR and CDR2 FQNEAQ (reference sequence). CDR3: CASSLIKGERSYEQYF. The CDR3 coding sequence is TGTGCCAGCAGCCTCATTAAGGGGGAAAGAAGCTACGAGCAGTACTTC.

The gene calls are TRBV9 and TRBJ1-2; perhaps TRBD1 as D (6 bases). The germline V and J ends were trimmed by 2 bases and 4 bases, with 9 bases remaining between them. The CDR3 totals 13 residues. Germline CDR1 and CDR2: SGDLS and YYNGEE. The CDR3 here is CASSVDRSYGYTF. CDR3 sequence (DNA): TGTGCCAGCAGCGTTGACAGGAGCTATGGCTACACCTTC.

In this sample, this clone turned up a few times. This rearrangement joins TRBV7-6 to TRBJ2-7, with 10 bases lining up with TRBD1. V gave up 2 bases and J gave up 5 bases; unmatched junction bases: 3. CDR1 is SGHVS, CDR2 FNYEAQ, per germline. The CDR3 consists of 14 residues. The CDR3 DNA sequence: TGTGCCAGCAGCTTAAGACAGGGGGCCGACGAGCAGTACTTC. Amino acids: CASSLRQGADEQYF.

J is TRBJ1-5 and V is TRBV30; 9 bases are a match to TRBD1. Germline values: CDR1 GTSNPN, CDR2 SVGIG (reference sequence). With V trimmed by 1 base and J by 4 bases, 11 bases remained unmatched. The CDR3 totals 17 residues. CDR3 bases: TGTGCCTGGAGTGCCGATCCGGGACAGGGCGGGAATCAGCCCCAGCATTTT. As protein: CAWSADPGQGGNQPQHF.

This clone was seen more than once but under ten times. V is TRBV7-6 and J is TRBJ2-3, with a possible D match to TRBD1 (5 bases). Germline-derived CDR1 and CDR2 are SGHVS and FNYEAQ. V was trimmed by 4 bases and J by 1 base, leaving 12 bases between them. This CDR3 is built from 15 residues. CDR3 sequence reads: CASSSQGEGTDTQYF. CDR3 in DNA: TGTGCCAGCAGCTCCCAGGGTGAAGGCACAGATACGCAGTATTTT. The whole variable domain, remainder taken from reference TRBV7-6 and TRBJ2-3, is GAGVSQSPRYKVTKRGQDVALRCDPISGHVSLYWYRQALGQGPEFLTYFNYEAQQDKSGLPNDRFSAERPEGSISTLTIQRTEQRDSAMYRCASSSQGEGTDTQYFGPGTRLTVL.

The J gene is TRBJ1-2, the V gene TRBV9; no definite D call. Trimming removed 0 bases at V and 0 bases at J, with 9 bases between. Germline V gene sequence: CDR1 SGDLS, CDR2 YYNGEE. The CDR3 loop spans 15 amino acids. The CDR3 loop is CASSVAQVPNYGYTF. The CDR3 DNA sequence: TGTGCCAGCAGCGTAGCCCAGGTTCCTAACTATGGCTACACCTTC.

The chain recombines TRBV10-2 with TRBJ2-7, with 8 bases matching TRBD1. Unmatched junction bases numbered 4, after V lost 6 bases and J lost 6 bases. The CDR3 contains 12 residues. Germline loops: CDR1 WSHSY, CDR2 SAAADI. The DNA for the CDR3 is TGCGCCAGCAGATCGACAGGGGTCGAGCAGTACTTC. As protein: CASRSTGVEQYF.

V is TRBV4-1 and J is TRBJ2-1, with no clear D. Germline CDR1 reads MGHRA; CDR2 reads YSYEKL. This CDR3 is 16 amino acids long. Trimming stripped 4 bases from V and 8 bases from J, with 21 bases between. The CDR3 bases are TGCGCCAGCAGCCGGTTGGGGATGATGGAGCTGGATGAGCAGTTCTTC. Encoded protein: CASSRLGMMELDEQFF.

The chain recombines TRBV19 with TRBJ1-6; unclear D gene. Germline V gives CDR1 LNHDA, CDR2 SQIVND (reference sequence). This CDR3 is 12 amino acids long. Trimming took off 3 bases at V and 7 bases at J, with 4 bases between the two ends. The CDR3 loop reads CASSIQNSPLHF. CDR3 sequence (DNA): TGTGCCAGTAGTATTCAGAATTCACCCCTCCACTTT.

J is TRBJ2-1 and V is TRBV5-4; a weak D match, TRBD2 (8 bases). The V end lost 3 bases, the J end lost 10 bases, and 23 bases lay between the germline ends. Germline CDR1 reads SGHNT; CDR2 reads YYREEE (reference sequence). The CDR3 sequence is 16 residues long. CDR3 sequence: CASSWTTGAPGGEQFF. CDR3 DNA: TGTGCCAGCAGCTGGACAACAGGGGCGCCGGGGGGGGAGCAGTTCTTC.

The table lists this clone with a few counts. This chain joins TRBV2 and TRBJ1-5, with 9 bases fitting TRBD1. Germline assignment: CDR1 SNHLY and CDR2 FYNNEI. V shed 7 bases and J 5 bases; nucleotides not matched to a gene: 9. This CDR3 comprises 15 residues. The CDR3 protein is CASKHGQGTHQPQHF. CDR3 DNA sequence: TGTGCCAGCAAGCACGGACAGGGGACCCATCAGCCCCAGCATTTT.

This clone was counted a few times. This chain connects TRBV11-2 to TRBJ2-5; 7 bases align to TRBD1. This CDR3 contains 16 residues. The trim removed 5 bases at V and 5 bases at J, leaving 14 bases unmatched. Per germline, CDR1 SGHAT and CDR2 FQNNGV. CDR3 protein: CASSLSTRGWGETQYF. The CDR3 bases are TGTGCCAGCAGCCTCTCAACCAGGGGGTGGGGTGAGACCCAGTACTTC.

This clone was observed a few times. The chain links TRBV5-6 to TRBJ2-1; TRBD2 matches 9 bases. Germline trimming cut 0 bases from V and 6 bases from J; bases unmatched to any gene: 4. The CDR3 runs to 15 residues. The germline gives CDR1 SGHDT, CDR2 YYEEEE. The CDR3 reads CASSLELAGINEQFF. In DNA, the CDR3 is TGTGCCAGCAGCTTGGAGCTAGCGGGGATCAATGAGCAGTTCTTC.

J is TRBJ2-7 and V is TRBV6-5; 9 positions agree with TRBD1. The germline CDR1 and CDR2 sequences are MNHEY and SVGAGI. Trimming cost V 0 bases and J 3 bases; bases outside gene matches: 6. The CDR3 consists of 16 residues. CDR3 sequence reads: CASSYSTGTGIYEQYF. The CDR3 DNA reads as TGTGCCAGCAGTTACTCTACCGGGACAGGGATCTACGAGCAGTACTTC.

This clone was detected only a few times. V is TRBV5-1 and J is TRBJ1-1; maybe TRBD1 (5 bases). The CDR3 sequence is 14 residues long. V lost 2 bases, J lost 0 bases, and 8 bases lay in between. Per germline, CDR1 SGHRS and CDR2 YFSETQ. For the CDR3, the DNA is TGCGCCAGCAGCTTAGGGACCATGAACACTGAAGCTTTCTTT. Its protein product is CASSLGTMNTEAFF.

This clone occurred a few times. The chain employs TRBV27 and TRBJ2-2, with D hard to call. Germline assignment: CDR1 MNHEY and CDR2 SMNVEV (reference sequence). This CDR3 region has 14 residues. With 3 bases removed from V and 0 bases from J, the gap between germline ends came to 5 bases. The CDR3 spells CASSLEPNTGELFF. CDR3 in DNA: TGTGCCAGCAGTTTGGAGCCGAACACCGGGGAGCTGTTTTTT.

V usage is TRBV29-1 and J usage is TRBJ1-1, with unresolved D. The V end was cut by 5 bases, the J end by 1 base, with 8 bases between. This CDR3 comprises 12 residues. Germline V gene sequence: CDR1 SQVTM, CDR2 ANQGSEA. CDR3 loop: CSVPTANTEAFF. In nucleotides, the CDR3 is TGCAGCGTTCCCACAGCGAACACTGAAGCTTTCTTT.

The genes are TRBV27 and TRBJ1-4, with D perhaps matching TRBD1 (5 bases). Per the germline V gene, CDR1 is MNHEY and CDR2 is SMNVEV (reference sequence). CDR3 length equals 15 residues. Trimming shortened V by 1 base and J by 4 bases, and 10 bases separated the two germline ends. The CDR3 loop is CASSLYGRVNEKLFF. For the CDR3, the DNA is TGTGCCAGCAGTTTATATGGCAGGGTTAATGAAAAACTGTTTTTT.

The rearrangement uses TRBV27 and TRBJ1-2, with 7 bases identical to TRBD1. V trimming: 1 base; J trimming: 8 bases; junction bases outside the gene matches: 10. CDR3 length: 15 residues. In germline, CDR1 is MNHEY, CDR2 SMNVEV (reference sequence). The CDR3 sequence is CASSLLGQQEWGYTF. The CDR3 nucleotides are TGTGCCAGCAGTTTATTGGGACAGCAAGAGTGGGGCTACACCTTC.

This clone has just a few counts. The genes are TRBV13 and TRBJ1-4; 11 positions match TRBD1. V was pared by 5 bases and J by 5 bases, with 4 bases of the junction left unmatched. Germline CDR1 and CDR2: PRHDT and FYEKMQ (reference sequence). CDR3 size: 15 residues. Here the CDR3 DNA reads TGTGCCAGCAGCCCATGGGACAGGGGGAATGAAAAACTGTTTTTT. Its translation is CASSPWDRGNEKLFF.

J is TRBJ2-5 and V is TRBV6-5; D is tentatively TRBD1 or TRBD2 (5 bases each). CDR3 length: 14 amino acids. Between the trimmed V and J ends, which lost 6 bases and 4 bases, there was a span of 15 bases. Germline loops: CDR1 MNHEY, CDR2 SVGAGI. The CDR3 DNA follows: TGTGCCAGCAGCCAGTGGGGGAGAGGAGAGACCCAGTACTTC. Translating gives CASSQWGRGETQYF.

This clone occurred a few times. Written as DNA, the CDR3 is TGTGCCAGCAGCTTAGCGGACAGGCCTTACGAGCAGTACTTC. Its translation is CASSLADRPYEQYF. This sequence joins TRBV7-9 and TRBJ2-7; 7 bases agree with TRBD1. Germline V CDR1 and CDR2: SEHNR, FQNEAQ (reference sequence). This CDR3 is built from 14 residues. Germline trimming cut 0 bases from V and 4 bases from J; bases unmatched to any gene: 3.

This chain's CDR3 is CASSLDGQTYEQYF. CDR3 DNA sequence: TGTGCCAGCAGCTTAGATGGACAAACGTACGAGCAGTACTTC. This rearrangement joins TRBV7-9 to TRBJ2-7, with D perhaps TRBD1 (5 bases). CDR1 is SEHNR, CDR2 FQNEAQ, per germline (reference sequence). This CDR3 is built from 14 residues. Trimming left V 1 base short and J 4 bases short, with 11 bases between. The complete variable domain, with remaining parts taken from reference TRBV7-9 and TRBJ2-7, reads DTGVSQNPRHKITKRGQNVTFRCDPISEHNRLYWYRQTLGQGPEFLTYFQNEAQLEKSRLLSDRFSAERPKGSFSTLEIQRTEQGDSAMYLCASSLDGQTYEQYFGPGTRLTVT.

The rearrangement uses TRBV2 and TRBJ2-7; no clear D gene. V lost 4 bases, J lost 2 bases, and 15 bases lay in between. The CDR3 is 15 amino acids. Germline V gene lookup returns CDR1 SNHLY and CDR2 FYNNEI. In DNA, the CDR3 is TGTGCCAGCAGTGTTCTTTCTGTGACCGCCTACGAGCAGTACTTC. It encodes CASSVLSVTAYEQYF.

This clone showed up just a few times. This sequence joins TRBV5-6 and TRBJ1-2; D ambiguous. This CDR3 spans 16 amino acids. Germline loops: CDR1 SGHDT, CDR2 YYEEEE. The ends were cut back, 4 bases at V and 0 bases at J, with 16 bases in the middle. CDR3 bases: TGTGCCAGCAGCACACATCAGGATTTCACTAACTATGGCTACACCTTC. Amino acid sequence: CASSTHQDFTNYGYTF.

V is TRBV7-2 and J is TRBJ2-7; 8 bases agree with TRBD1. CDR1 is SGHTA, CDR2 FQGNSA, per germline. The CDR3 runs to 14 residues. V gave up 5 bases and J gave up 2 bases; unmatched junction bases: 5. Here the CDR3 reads CASSHMTGAYEQYF. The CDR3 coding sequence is TGTGCCAGCAGCCACATGACAGGGGCCTACGAGCAGTACTTC.

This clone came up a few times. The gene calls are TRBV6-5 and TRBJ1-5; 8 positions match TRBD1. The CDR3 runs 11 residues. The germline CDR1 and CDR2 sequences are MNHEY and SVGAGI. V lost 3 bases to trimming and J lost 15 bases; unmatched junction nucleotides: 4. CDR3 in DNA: TGTGCCAGCAGTTATCAGGGGGCTTGGCATTTT. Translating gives CASSYQGAWHF.

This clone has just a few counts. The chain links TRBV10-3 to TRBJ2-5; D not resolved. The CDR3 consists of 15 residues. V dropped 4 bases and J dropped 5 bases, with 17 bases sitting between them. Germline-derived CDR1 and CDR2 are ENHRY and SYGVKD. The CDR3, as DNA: TGTGCCATCAGTGGGTCAGGCGACGGTGGGGAGACCCAGTACTTC. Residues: CAISGSGDGGETQYF.

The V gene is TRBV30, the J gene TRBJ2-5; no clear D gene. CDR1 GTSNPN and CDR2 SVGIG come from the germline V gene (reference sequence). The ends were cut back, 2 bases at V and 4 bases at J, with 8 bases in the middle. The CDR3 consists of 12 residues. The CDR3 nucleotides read TGTGCCTGGAGTCAGGTAGGAGAGACCCAGTACTTC. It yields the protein CAWSQVGETQYF.